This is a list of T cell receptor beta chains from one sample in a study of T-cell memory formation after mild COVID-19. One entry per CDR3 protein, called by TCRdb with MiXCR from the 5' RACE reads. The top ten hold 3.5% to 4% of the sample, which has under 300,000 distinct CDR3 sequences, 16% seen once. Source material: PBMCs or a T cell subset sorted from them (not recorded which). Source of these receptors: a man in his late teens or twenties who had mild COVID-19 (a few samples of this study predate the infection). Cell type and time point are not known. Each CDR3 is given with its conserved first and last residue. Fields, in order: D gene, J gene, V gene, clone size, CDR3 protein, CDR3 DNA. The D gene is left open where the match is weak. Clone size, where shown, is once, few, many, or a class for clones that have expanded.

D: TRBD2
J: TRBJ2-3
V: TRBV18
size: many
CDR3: CASSPPNSGGTDTQYF
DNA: TGTGCCAGCTCCCCTCCCAATAGCGGGGGCACAGATACGCAGTATTTT

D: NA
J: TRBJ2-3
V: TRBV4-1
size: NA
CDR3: CASSGEYMTAGGSTDTQYF
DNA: TGCGCCAGCAGCGGGGAGTATATGACAGCCGGGGGTAGCACAGATACGCAGTATTTT

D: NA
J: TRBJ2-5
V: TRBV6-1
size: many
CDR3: CASRRGETQYF
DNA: TGTGCCAGCAGGAGGGGAGAGACCCAGTACTTC

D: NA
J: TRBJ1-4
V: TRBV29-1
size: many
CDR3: CSVALGEKLFF
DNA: TGCAGCGTTGCGTTGGGGGAAAAACTGTTTTTT

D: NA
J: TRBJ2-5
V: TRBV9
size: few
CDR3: CASSATPWETQYF
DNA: TGTGCCAGCAGCGCGACCCCCTGGGAGACCCAGTACTTC

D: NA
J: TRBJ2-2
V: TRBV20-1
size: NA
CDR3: CSARIAWDTGELFF
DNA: TGCAGTGCTAGAATAGCTTGGGACACCGGGGAGCTGTTTTTT

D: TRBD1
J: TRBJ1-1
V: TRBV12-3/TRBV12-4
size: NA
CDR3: CASRKRTGGVGAFF
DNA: TGTGCCAGCAGAAAAAGGACAGGGGGCGTTGGGGCTTTCTTT

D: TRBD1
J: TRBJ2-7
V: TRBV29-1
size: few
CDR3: CSALTGVSYEQYF
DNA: TGCAGCGCCCTTACAGGGGTCTCCTACGAGCAGTACTTC

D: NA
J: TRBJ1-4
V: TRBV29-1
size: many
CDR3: CSVEADNEKLFF
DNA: TGCAGCGTTGAGGCGGATAATGAAAAACTGTTTTTT

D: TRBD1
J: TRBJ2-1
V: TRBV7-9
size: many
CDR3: CASSSGQRYFF
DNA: TGTGCCAGCAGCTCGGGACAGAGATACTTCTTC

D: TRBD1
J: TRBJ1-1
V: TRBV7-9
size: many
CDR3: CASIEGAGAEAFF
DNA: TGTGCCAGCATCGAGGGGGCCGGCGCTGAAGCTTTCTTT

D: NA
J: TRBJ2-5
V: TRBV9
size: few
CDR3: CASSLPGTNQFQETQYF
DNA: TGTGCCAGCAGCTTACCCGGGACAAACCAATTCCAAGAGACCCAGTACTTC

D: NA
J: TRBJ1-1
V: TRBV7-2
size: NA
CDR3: CASSPYAGNTEAFF
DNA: TGTGCCAGCAGCCCATACGCAGGGAACACTGAAGCTTTCTTT

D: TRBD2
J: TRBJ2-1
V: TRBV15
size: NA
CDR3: CATSRGGSSYNEQFF
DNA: TGTGCCACCAGCAGAGGCGGGAGCTCCTACAATGAGCAGTTCTTC

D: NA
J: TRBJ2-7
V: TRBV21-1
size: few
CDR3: CASSPGNF
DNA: TGTGCCAGCAGCCCGGGGAACTTC

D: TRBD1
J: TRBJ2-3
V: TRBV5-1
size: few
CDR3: CASSPGQGGDTQYF
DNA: TGCGCCAGCAGCCCTGGACAGGGGGGTGATACGCAGTATTTT

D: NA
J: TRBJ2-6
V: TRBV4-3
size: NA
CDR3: CASSQGGGTLASGANVLTF
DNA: TGCGCCAGCAGCCAGGGAGGGGGCACATTAGCCTCTGGGGCCAACGTCCTGACTTTC

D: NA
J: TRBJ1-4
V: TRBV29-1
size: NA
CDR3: CSVPGTGNEKLFF
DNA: TGCAGCGTCCCCGGGACGGGGAATGAAAAACTGTTTTTT

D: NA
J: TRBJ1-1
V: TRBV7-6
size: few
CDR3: CASSLLGGQGEAFF
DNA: TGTGCCAGCAGCTTACTTGGGGGCCAAGGTGAAGCTTTCTTT

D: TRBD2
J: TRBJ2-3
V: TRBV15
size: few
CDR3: CATSTRTSGSTDTQYF
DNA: TGTGCCACCAGCACCAGGACTAGCGGTTCCACAGATACGCAGTATTTT

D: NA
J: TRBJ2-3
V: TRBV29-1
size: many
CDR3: CSVPTKLNTDTQYF
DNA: TGCAGCGTCCCGACCAAACTAAACACAGATACGCAGTATTTT

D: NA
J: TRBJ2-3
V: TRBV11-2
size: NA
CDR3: CASSLGLVLTDTQYF
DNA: TGTGCCAGCAGCTTAGGACTAGTTCTCACAGATACGCAGTATTTT

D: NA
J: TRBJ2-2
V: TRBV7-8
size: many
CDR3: CASTQGGAGGTGELFF
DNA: TGTGCCAGCACCCAAGGTGGGGCCGGGGGCACCGGGGAGCTGTTTTTT

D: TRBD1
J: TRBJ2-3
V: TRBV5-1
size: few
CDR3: CASSIGTGGFTDTQYF
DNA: TGCGCCAGCAGCATCGGGACAGGGGGCTTCACAGATACGCAGTATTTT

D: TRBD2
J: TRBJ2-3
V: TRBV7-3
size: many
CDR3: CASSPRGGAGGDTQYF
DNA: TGTGCCAGCAGCCCTCGGGGGGGGGCTGGAGGAGATACGCAGTATTTT

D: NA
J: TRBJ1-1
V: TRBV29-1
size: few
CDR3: CSVRRESNTEAFF
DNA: TGCAGCGTCCGCCGGGAGTCGAACACTGAAGCTTTCTTT

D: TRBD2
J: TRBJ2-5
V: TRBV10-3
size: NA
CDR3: CAISESGLARPQYF
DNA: TGTGCCATCAGTGAGTCTGGACTAGCGAGGCCCCAGTACTTC

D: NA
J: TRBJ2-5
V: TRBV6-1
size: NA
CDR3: CASRPGAGQETQYF
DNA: TGTGCCAGCAGGCCCGGGGCAGGTCAAGAGACCCAGTACTTC

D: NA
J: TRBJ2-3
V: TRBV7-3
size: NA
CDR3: CASSEVLQDTQYF
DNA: TGTGCCAGCAGCGAAGTCCTCCAAGATACGCAGTATTTT

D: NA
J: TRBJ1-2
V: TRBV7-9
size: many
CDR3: CASSASRGNYGYTF
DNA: TGTGCCAGCAGCGCTAGCAGGGGTAACTATGGCTACACCTTC

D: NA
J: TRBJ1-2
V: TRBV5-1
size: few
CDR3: CASSSAGGSYGYTF
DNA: TGCGCCAGCAGCTCCGCGGGGGGAAGCTATGGCTACACCTTC

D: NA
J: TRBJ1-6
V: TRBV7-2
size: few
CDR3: CASSAGAPLHF
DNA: TGTGCCAGCAGCGCAGGGGCACCCCTCCACTTT

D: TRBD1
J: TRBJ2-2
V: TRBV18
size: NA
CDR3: CASSQTEPGQGAGELFF
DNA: TGTGCCAGCTCACAAACCGAACCGGGACAGGGAGCCGGGGAGCTGTTTTTT

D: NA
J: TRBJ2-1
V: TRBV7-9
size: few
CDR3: CASRWRSDSYNEQFF
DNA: TGTGCCAGCAGATGGAGGTCTGATTCCTACAATGAGCAGTTCTTC

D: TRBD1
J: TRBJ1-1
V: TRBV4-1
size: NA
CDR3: CASSQGPGTGYTEAFF
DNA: TGCGCCAGCAGCCAAGGTCCCGGGACAGGGTACACTGAAGCTTTCTTT

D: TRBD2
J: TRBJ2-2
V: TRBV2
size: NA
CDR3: CASNRDYGNGELFF
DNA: TGTGCCAGCAATCGGGACTACGGTAACGGGGAGCTGTTTTTT

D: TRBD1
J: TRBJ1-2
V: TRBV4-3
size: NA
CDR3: CASSQRQGGGYGYTF
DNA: TGCGCCAGCAGCCAGAGACAGGGAGGGGGCTATGGCTACACCTTC

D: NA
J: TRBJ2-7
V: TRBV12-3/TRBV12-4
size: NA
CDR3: CASSFRTGGQDEQYF
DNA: TGTGCCAGCAGTTTTAGGACAGGAGGGCAAGACGAGCAGTACTTC

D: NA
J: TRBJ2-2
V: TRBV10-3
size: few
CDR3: CAIKSLRGGELFF
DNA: TGTGCCATCAAATCGCTCCGAGGCGGGGAGCTGTTTTTT

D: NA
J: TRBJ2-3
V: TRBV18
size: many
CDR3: CASSVSGRITDTQYF
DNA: TGTGCCAGCTCAGTTTCGGGCCGAATCACAGATACGCAGTATTTT